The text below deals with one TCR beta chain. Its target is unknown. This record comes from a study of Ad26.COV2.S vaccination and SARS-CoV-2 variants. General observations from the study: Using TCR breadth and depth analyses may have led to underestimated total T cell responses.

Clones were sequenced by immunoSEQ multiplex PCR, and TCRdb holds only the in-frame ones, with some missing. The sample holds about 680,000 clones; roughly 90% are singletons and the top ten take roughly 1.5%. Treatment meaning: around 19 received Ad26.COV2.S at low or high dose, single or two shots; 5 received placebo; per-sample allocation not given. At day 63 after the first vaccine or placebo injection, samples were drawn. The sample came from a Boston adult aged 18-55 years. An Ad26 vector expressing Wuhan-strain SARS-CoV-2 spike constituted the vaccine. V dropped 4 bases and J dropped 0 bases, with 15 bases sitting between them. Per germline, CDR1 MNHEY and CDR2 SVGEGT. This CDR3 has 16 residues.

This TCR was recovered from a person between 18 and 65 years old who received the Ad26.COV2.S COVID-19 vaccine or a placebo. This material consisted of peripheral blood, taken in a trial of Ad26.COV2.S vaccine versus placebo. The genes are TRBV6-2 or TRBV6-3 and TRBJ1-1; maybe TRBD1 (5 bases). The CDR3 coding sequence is TGTGCCAGCAGTTGGAGGGGCAGTCCAATGAACACTGAAGCTTTCTTT. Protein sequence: CASSWRGSPMNTEAFF.